These 15 T cell receptor beta chains originate from one sample sequenced in a study of metastatic and nonmetastatic thyroid tumors. Thyroid surgery had not been preceded by any treatment in any patient. TCRdb re-analyzed the PCR reads using MiXCR. The profile shows about 11,000 clones, about 37% of them singletons. Sample: tumor tissue. These receptors all come from a female donor with papillary thyroid cancer or a benign thyroid nodule (not recorded which). Some clones in this sample may be carry-over from other donors' samples.

This clone occurred a few times. The chain combines TRBV6-2 or TRBV6-3 with TRBJ1-2; maybe TRBD1 (6 bases). Germline V gene lookup returns CDR1 MNHEY and CDR2 SVGEGT. The V end was cut by 1 base, the J end by 0 bases, with 9 bases between. The CDR3 covers 15 residues. The CDR3 protein is CASSYWGAANYGYTF. CDR3 coding DNA: TGTGCCAGCAGTTACTGGGGGGCTGCTAACTATGGCTACACCTTC.

The table lists this clone with a few counts. Here the CDR3 reads CASRPSGGLSYNEQFF. CDR3 coding DNA: TGTGCCAGCAGACCTAGCGGGGGTCTTTCCTACAATGAGCAGTTCTTC. This chain joins TRBV6-4 and TRBJ2-1; 10 bases line up with TRBD2. CDR1 is MRHNA and CDR2 is SNTAGT in the germline V gene. The CDR3 is 16 residues long. V shed 6 bases, J shed 1 base, and the junction held 6 bases outside the gene matches.

This clone occurred a few times. The chain couples TRBV2 to TRBJ1-5; D not resolved. This CDR3 has 13 amino acids. V lost 6 bases to trimming and J lost 0 bases, with 6 bases between them. The V gene's germline CDR1 is SNHLY and CDR2 FYNNEI. CDR3 nucleotides: TGTGCCAGCAGGCGCGATAGCAATCAGCCCCAGCATTTT. The encoded protein is CASRRDSNQPQHF.

The rearrangement links TRBV6-2 or TRBV6-3 to TRBJ1-2; D remains ambiguous. This CDR3 spans 15 amino acids. Germline V gives CDR1 MNHEY, CDR2 SVGEGT. Trimming left V 2 bases short and J 6 bases short, with 16 bases between. This chain's CDR3 is CASSYDPPFSNGYTF. The DNA of the CDR3 is TGTGCCAGCAGTTACGATCCCCCTTTTAGTAATGGCTACACCTTC.

CDR3 nucleotides: TGTGCCACCAGCAACGGGACAGGGCCGATTTACGAGCAGTACTTC. It is translated as CATSNGTGPIYEQYF. V gene TRBV15 combines with J gene TRBJ2-7, with 9 bases that match TRBD1. V was clipped by 4 bases and J by 4 bases; unmatched bases: 8. This CDR3 has 15 amino acids. Germline CDR1 and CDR2: LNHNV and YYDKDF (reference sequence). The entire variable domain, with the rest obtained from reference TRBV15 and TRBJ2-7, is as follows: DAMVIQNPRYQVTQFGKPVTLSCSQTLNHNVMYWYQQKSSQAPKLLFHYYDKDFNNEADTPDNFQSRRPNTSFCFLDIRSPGLGDTAMYLCATSNGTGPIYEQYFGPGTRLTVT.

The rearrangement links TRBV20-1 to TRBJ2-7; no firm D call. The CDR3 has 12 amino acids. The V end was cut by 3 bases, the J end by 2 bases, with 8 bases between. The germline V gene has CDR1 DFQATT and CDR2 SNEGSKA (reference sequence). The CDR3 loop is CSASLQPYEQYF. The CDR3, as DNA: TGCAGTGCTAGCTTACAGCCCTACGAGCAGTACTTC.

The J gene is TRBJ1-3, the V gene TRBV7-9; D uncertain. Trimming left V 5 bases short and J 5 bases short, with 7 bases between. The CDR3 spans 12 residues. Germline values: CDR1 SEHNR, CDR2 FQNEAQ (reference sequence). This CDR3 is CASSLPRNTIYF. CDR3 DNA sequence: TGTGCCAGCAGCCTACCCAGAAACACCATATATTTT.

The rearrangement joins TRBV18 to TRBJ2-3; TRBD1 aligns across 8 bases. V dropped 2 bases and J dropped 3; count of bases not matched to a gene: 4. The CDR3 is made up of 15 amino acids. Germline CDR1 is KGHSH and CDR2 is LQKENI. The chain's CDR3 is CASSPVDRGTDTQYF. The CDR3 bases are TGTGCCAGCTCACCAGTCGACAGGGGTACAGATACGCAGTATTTT.

In its sample, this clone was seen many times. The chain combines TRBV4-2 with TRBJ2-7; the match to TRBD2 covers 15 bases. Germline assignment: CDR1 LGHNA and CDR2 YNFKEQ. V shed 4 bases and J 4 bases; nucleotides not matched to a gene: 11. CDR3 length: 18 amino acids. CDR3 sequence (DNA): TGTGCCAGCAGCCCTGGACTAGCGGGAGGGGGGGGAGTGTACGAGCAGTACTTC. Protein sequence: CASSPGLAGGGGVYEQYF.

This clone has more than one count but fewer than ten. The CDR3 spells CASSIPARGTDTQYF. CDR3 bases: TGTGCCAGCAGCATACCCGCCCGAGGTACAGATACGCAGTATTTT. The rearrangement links TRBV28 to TRBJ2-3; D is unresolved. Trimming shortened V by 6 bases and J by 3 bases, and 16 bases separated the two germline ends. Germline V gene sequence: CDR1 MDHEN, CDR2 SYDVKM. The CDR3 consists of 15 residues.

This clone has a handful of counts. V gene TRBV9 combines with J gene TRBJ2-6; 7 bases map to TRBD2. The germline gives CDR1 SGDLS, CDR2 YYNGEE. The CDR3 totals 17 residues. The J segment lost 2 bases and the V segment lost 4 bases, leaving 9 bases of the junction unmatched. CDR3 region: CASSSVTGRAGANVLTF. The CDR3 DNA reads as TGTGCCAGCAGCAGCGTAACGGGGAGGGCTGGGGCCAACGTCCTGACTTTC.

This clone was counted between two and nine times. The chain couples TRBV28 to TRBJ1-6, with unresolved D. The CDR3 extends over 13 amino acids. The V end was cut by 3 bases, the J end by 17 bases, with 17 bases between. CDR1 and CDR2 (germline): MDHEN, SYDVKM. The CDR3 bases are TGTGCCAGCAGTTTTTTGGCGCGCCTAGGCGTCCACTTT. It is translated as CASSFLARLGVHF.

This chain uses TRBV30 with TRBJ2-3; 7 bases match TRBD2. The CDR3 is 15 residues long. Germline V gene sequence: CDR1 GTSNPN, CDR2 SVGIG (reference sequence). J gave up 2 bases and V 2 bases, and 7 bases lay outside the gene matches. The CDR3 nucleotides are TGTGCCTGGAGTTCCACTAGCGCCTACACAGATACGCAGTATTTT. Protein product: CAWSSTSAYTDTQYF.

Only one count was recorded for this clone. This sequence joins TRBV20-1 and TRBJ2-1; 9 bases map to TRBD2. The CDR3 is 15 residues long. Germline V CDR1 and CDR2: DFQATT, SNEGSKA (reference sequence). The V and J ends lost 3 bases and 6 bases, in that order; junction bases with no gene match: 9. CDR3 loop: CSARLREGLSNEQFF. As DNA, the CDR3 is TGCAGTGCTAGGCTGCGGGAGGGCCTATCCAATGAGCAGTTCTTC.

This clone was seen a few times. An end of the junction differs from the germline gene, which may be a read error. The chain is built from TRBV12-3 or TRBV12-4 and TRBJ1-1; the D gene is possibly TRBD1 (6 bases). The CDR3 has 14 amino acids. CDR3 in amino acids: CSSSLGGAGTEAFF. The CDR3, as DNA: TGTTCCAGCAGTTTAGGGGGGGCGGGCACTGAAGCTTTCTTT.